This is a list of T cell receptor beta chains from one sample in a study of beta chain features in type 1 diabetes. The protocol was immunoSEQ multiplex PCR, while the TCRdb copy is restricted to in-frame clones and leaves out a portion. The sample has 850,000 to 900,000 clones; 15% to 20% are singletons. Sequenced input: naive CD4+ T cells from blood. The receptors stem from a woman in her late teens or twenties in good health. Each CDR3 is given with its conserved first and last residue. Each record gives: clone size, V gene, D gene, J gene, CDR3 protein, CDR3 DNA. The D gene is left open where the match is weak. A row's size may be missing; if present it is once, few, many or a size class.

few	TRBV2	TRBD2	TRBJ2-1	CANAEGTSGSSEQFF	TGTGCCAACGCCGAGGGGACTAGCGGGAGCAGTGAGCAGTTCTTC
few	TRBV5-7	NA	TRBJ1-2	CASSLGRDYGYTF	TGTGCCAGCAGCTTAGGCAGGGACTATGGCTACACCTTC
NA	TRBV9	NA	TRBJ2-7	CASSVDLSSYEQYF	TGTGCCAGCAGCGTAGACTTAAGCTCCTACGAGCAGTACTTC
NA	TRBV19	NA	TRBJ1-4	CASSITVNEKLFF	TGTGCCAGTAGTATTACGGTCAATGAAAAACTGTTTTTT
NA	TRBV7-2	TRBD2	TRBJ2-3	CASSPRSSGSWGTDTQYF	TGTGCCAGCAGCCCACGATCTAGCGGGAGTTGGGGCACAGATACGCAGTATTTT
few	TRBV28	NA	TRBJ2-1	CASSLPSGAGTNEQFF	TGTGCCAGCAGTTTACCCAGCGGAGCAGGAACCAATGAGCAGTTCTTC
few	TRBV19	NA	TRBJ2-6	CASSSGSGANVLTF	TGTGCCAGTAGTAGCGGAAGTGGGGCCAACGTCCTGACTTTC
few	TRBV29-1	TRBD1	TRBJ1-1	CSVLQGVVTEAFF	TGCAGCGTTTTACAGGGGGTAGTCACTGAAGCTTTCTTT
NA	TRBV28	NA	TRBJ2-4	CASSFGGYRAKNIQYF	TGTGCCAGCAGTTTTGGCGGGTATCGAGCCAAAAACATTCAGTACTTC
few	TRBV25-1	TRBD1	TRBJ1-1	CASSRRDSAVNTEAFF	TGTGCCAGCAGCCGTCGGGACAGCGCCGTGAACACTGAAGCTTTCTTT
few	TRBV7-3	TRBD1	TRBJ2-3	CASSFDREYTQYF	TGTGCCAGCAGTTTCGACAGGGAGTACACGCAGTATTTT
few	TRBV5-1	NA	TRBJ2-3	CASSSLVSGSSTDTQYF	TGCGCCAGCAGCTCCCTGGTTAGCGGTTCTAGCACAGATACGCAGTATTTT
few	TRBV5-1	TRBD1	TRBJ2-7	CASSPGTGGHEQYF	TGCGCCAGCAGCCCCGGGACAGGGGGGCACGAGCAGTACTTC
NA	TRBV5-6	NA	TRBJ2-4	CASSLEAFGKRRNIQYF	TGTGCCAGCAGCTTGGAGGCTTTCGGCAAGCGGAGAAACATTCAGTACTTC
few	TRBV7-8	NA	TRBJ1-2	CASSTQRRAANYGYTF	TGTGCCAGCAGCACACAACGTAGGGCGGCTAACTATGGCTACACCTTC
NA	TRBV7-9	NA	TRBJ1-2	CASSWVGYTF	TGTGCCAGCAGCTGGGTTGGCTACACCTTC
NA	TRBV5-4	NA	TRBJ2-3	CASSVSGGRADTQYF	TGTGCCAGCAGCGTTAGCGGAGGCAGGGCAGATACGCAGTATTTT
few	TRBV5-1	TRBD2	TRBJ2-2	CASSLTSGNTGELFF	TGCGCCAGCAGCTTGACTAGCGGGAACACCGGGGAGCTGTTTTTT
few	TRBV7-9	NA	TRBJ1-1	CASTPRGADTEAFF	TGTGCCAGCACCCCCCGGGGCGCGGACACTGAAGCTTTCTTT
few	TRBV2	NA	TRBJ2-6	CASSEFGANVLTF	TGTGCCAGCAGTGAGTTTGGGGCCAACGTCCTGACTTTC
few	TRBV4-2	TRBD1	TRBJ1-4	CASRGQGSTTNEKLFF	TGTGCCAGTAGGGGACAGGGGTCGACAACTAATGAAAAACTGTTTTTT
NA	TRBV6-6	NA	TRBJ2-7	CASSYLRSSYEQYF	TGTGCCAGCAGTTACCTACGCAGCTCCTACGAGCAGTACTTC
NA	TRBV19	NA	TRBJ1-2	CASSLYRRTDPGGYTF	TGTGCCAGTAGTTTATACCGGCGGACAGACCCGGGAGGCTACACCTTC
NA	TRBV27	NA	TRBJ2-2	CASSLAGELFF	TGTGCCAGCAGTTTGGCCGGGGAGCTGTTTTTT
NA	TRBV9	NA	TRBJ2-2	CASSVDSLLNTGELFF	TGTGCCAGCAGCGTGGACAGCTTACTAAACACCGGGGAGCTGTTTTTT
few	TRBV11-1	NA	TRBJ2-6	CASSLRYSGANVLTF	TGTGCCAGCAGCTTAAGATACTCTGGGGCCAACGTCCTGACTTTC
NA	TRBV6-5	TRBD1	TRBJ1-5	CASSSRNRGFQPQHF	TGTGCCAGCAGTTCGCGAAACAGGGGGTTTCAGCCCCAGCATTTT
few	TRBV4-3	NA	TRBJ2-1	CASSQAHGKYNEQFF	TGCGCCAGCAGCCAGGCGCACGGGAAGTACAATGAGCAGTTCTTC
few	TRBV7-8	TRBD2	TRBJ2-1	CASSPAGGGNEQFF	TGTGCCAGCAGTCCAGCGGGAGGGGGAAATGAGCAGTTCTTC
few	TRBV15	NA	TRBJ2-3	CATSRVGVADTQYF	TGTGCCACCAGCAGAGTTGGGGTAGCAGATACGCAGTATTTT
NA	TRBV6-5	NA	TRBJ2-5	CASSRDGFETQYF	TGTGCCAGCAGTCGGGACGGCTTCGAGACCCAGTACTTC
NA	TRBV7-9	NA	TRBJ1-4	CASSPPGDGKLFF	TGTGCCAGCAGCCCCCCCGGGGACGGAAAACTGTTTTTT
NA	TRBV28	NA	TRBJ2-2	CASKRDTGELFF	TGTGCCAGCAAGCGGGACACCGGGGAGCTGTTTTTT
NA	TRBV27	TRBD2	TRBJ2-7	CASSFEGTSGTEQYF	TGTGCCAGCAGTTTTGAGGGGACTAGCGGGACCGAGCAGTACTTC
NA	TRBV27	NA	TRBJ2-5	CASSLGRTGETQYF	TGTGCCAGCAGTTTGGGAAGGACGGGGGAGACCCAGTACTTC
few	TRBV5-1	TRBD2	TRBJ2-5	CASSRGLAGIIQETQYF	TGCGCCAGCAGCCGGGGACTAGCGGGAATAATACAAGAGACCCAGTACTTC
few	TRBV7-2	NA	TRBJ2-7	CASSLVSPGTSSYEQYF	TGTGCCAGCAGCTTAGTTTCCCCGGGGACTTCCTCCTACGAGCAGTACTTC
few	TRBV19	NA	TRBJ1-5	CASGGTFSNQPQHF	TGTGCCAGTGGTGGGACTTTTAGCAATCAGCCCCAGCATTTT
NA	TRBV7-2	NA	TRBJ2-1	CASNWASAYNEQFF	TGTGCCAGCAATTGGGCTAGCGCGTACAATGAGCAGTTCTTC
NA	TRBV5-8	NA	TRBJ1-1	CASSLGQTNTEAFF	TGTGCCAGCAGCTTGGGACAGACGAACACTGAAGCTTTCTTT
few	TRBV23-1	NA	TRBJ2-7	CASSHRGAGASHSYEQYF	TGCGCCAGCAGTCACCGCGGGGCAGGGGCGTCCCACTCCTACGAGCAGTACTTC
many	TRBV10-3	TRBD1	TRBJ2-7	CAISGTASYEQYF	TGTGCCATCAGCGGGACAGCCTCCTACGAGCAGTACTTC
few	TRBV6-5	TRBD1	TRBJ2-1	CASSRDSSYNEQFF	TGTGCCAGCAGCCGGGACAGTTCCTACAATGAGCAGTTCTTC
few	TRBV28	NA	TRBJ1-2	CASSTRDSNYGYTF	TGTGCCAGCAGTACCAGAGACTCTAACTATGGCTACACCTTC
few	TRBV10-3	TRBD2	TRBJ2-2	CAHKSGTANTGELFF	TGTGCCCACAAGAGCGGGACCGCAAACACCGGGGAGCTGTTTTTT
NA	TRBV6-5	TRBD1	TRBJ2-3	CASSFQGVGTDTQYF	TGTGCCAGCAGTTTTCAGGGGGTGGGCACAGATACGCAGTATTTT
few	TRBV14	TRBD2	TRBJ2-3	CASSQDDRGGTSGSADTQYF	TGTGCCAGCAGCCAAGATGACCGAGGCGGGACTAGCGGGAGTGCAGATACGCAGTATTTT
NA	TRBV6-5	TRBD2	TRBJ2-7	CACSLAGDVGYEQYF	TGTGCCTGCAGTCTAGCGGGGGACGTGGGGTACGAGCAGTACTTC
few	TRBV9	TRBD2	TRBJ2-1	CASSVLAGRAYNEQFF	TGTGCCAGCAGCGTACTAGCGGGGAGGGCTTACAATGAGCAGTTCTTC
few	TRBV11-2	TRBD1	TRBJ2-1	CASSFRTGNNEQFF	TGTGCCAGCAGCTTTCGGACAGGGAACAATGAGCAGTTCTTC
NA	TRBV9	TRBD1	TRBJ2-7	CASSVAGQGFEQYF	TGTGCCAGCAGCGTCGCGGGACAGGGGTTCGAGCAGTACTTC
NA	TRBV10-2	TRBD1	TRBJ2-7	CASSDLPTGEPYEQYF	TGCGCCAGCAGTGATCTTCCGACAGGGGAGCCCTACGAGCAGTACTTC